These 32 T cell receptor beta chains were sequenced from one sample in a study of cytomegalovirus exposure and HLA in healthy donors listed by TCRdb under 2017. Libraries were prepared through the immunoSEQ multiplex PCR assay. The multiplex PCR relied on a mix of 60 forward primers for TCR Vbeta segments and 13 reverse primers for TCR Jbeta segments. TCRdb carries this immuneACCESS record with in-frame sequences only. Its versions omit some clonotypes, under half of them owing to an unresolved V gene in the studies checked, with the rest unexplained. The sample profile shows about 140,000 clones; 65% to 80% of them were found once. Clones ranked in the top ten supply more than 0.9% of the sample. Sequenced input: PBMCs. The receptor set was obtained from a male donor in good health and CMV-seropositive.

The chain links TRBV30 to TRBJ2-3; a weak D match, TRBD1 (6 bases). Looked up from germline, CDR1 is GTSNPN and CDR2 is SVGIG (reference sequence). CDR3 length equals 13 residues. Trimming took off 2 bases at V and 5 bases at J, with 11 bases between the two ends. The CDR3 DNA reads TGTGCCTGGAGTATGGCGACAGGAGATACGCAGTATTTT. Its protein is CAWSMATGDTQYF.

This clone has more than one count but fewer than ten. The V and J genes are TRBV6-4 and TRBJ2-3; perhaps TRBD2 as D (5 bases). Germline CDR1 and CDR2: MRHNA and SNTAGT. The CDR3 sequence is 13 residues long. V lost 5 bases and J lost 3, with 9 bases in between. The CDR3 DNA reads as TGTGCCAGCAGTACCGGGGAGACAGATACGCAGTATTTT. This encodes CASSTGETDTQYF.

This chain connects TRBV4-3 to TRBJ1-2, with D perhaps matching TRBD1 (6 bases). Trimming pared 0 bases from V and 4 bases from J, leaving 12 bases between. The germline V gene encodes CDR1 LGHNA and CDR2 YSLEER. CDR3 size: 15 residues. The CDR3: CASSQDSGGTYGYTF. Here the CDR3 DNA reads TGCGCCAGCAGCCAAGATAGCGGGGGCACCTATGGCTACACCTTC.

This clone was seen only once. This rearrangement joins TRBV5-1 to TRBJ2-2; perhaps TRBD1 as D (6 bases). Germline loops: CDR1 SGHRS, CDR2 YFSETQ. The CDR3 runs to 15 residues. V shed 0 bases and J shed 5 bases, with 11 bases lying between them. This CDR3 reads CASSLETGSTGELFF. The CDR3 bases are TGCGCCAGCAGCTTGGAAACAGGGAGTACCGGGGAGCTGTTTTTT.

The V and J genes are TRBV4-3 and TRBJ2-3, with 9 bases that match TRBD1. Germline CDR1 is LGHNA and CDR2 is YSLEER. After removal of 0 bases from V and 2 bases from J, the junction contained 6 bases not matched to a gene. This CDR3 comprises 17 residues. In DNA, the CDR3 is TGCGCCAGCAGCCAAGAGGACGGACAGGGGCCCACAGATACGCAGTATTTT. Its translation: CASSQEDGQGPTDTQYF.

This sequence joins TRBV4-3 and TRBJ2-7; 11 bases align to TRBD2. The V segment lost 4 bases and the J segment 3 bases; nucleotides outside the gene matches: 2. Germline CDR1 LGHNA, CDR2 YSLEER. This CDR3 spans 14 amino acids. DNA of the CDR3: TGCGCCAGCAGCCGGGGACTAGCGGACTACGAGCAGTACTTC. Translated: CASSRGLADYEQYF.

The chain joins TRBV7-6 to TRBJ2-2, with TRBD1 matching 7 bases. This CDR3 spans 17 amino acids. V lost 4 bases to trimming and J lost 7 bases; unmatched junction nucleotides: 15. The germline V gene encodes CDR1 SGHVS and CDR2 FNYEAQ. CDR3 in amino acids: CASSWDPGGTQVGELFF. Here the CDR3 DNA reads TGTGCCAGCAGCTGGGACCCAGGGGGAACACAGGTCGGGGAGCTGTTTTTT.

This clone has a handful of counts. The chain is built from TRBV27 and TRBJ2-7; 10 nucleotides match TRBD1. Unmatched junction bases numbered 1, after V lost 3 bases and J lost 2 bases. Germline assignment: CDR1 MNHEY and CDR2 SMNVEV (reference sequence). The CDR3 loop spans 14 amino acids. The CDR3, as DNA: TGTGCCAGCAGTTTCGGGACAGGGGCCTACGAGCAGTACTTC. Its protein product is CASSFGTGAYEQYF.

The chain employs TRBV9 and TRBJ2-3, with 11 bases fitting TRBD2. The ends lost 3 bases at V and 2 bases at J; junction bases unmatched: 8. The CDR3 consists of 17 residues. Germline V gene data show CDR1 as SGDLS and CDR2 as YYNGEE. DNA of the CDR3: TGTGCCAGCAGCGCCGGAGTGGGACTAGCGGTCACAGATACGCAGTATTTT. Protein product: CASSAGVGLAVTDTQYF.

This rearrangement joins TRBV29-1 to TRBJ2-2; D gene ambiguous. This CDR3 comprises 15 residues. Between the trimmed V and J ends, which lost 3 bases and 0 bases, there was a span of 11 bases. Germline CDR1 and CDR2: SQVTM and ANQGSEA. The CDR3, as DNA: TGCAGCGTTGAGTTGGGCCACTCGAACACCGGGGAGCTGTTTTTT. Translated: CSVELGHSNTGELFF.

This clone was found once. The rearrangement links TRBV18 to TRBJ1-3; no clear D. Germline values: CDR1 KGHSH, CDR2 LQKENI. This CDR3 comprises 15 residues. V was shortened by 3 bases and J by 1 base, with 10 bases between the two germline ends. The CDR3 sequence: CASSPPGASGNTIYF. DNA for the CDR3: TGTGCCAGCTCACCCCCCGGTGCATCTGGAAACACCATATATTTT.

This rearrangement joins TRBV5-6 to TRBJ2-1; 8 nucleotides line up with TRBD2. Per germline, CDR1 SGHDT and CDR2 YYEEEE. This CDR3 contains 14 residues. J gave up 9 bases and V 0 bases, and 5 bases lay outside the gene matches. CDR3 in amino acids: CASSLAGGAGEQFF. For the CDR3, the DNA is TGTGCCAGCAGCTTGGCCGGGGGGGCTGGTGAGCAGTTCTTC.

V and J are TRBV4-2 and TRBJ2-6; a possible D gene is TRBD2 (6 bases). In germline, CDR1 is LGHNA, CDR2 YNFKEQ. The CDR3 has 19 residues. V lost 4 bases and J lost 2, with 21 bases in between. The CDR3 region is CASSRSGFGGGAGANVLTF. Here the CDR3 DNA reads TGTGCCAGCAGCCGCTCGGGATTCGGGGGAGGTGCTGGGGCCAACGTCCTGACTTTC.

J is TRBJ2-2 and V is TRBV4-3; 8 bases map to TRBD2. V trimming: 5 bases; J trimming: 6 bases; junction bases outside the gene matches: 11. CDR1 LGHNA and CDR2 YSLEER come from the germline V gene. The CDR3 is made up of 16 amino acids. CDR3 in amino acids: CASSKQRREVPGELFF. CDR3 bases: TGCGCCAGCAGCAAGCAGAGGCGGGAGGTACCCGGGGAGCTGTTTTTT.

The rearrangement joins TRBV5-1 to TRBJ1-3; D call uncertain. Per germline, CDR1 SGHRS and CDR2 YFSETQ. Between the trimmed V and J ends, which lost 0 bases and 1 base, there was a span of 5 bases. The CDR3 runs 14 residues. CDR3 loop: CASSLAESGNTIYF. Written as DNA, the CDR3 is TGCGCCAGCAGCTTGGCCGAGTCTGGAAACACCATATATTTT.

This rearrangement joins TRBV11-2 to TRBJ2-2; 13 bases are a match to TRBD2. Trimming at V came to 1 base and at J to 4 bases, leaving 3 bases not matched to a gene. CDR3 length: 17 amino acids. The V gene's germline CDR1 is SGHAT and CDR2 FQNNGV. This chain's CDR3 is CASSLGGLAGSTGELFF. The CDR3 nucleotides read TGTGCCAGCAGCTTAGGGGGACTAGCGGGAAGCACCGGGGAGCTGTTTTTT.

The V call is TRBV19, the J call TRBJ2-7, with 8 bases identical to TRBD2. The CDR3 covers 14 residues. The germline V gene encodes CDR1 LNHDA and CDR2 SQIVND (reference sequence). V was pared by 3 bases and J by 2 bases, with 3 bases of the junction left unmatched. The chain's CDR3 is CASSMFSGAYEQYF. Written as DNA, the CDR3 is TGTGCCAGTAGTATGTTTAGCGGGGCCTACGAGCAGTACTTC.

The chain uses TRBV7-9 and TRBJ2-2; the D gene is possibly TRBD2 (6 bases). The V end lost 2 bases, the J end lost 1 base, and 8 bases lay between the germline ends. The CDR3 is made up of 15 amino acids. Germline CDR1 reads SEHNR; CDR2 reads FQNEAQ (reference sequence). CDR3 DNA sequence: TGTGCCAGCAGCTTATGGGAGGAGAACACCGGGGAGCTGTTTTTT. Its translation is CASSLWEENTGELFF.

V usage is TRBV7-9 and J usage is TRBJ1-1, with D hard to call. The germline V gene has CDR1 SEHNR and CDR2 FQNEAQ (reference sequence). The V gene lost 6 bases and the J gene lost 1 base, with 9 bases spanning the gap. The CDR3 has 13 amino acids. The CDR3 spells CASRFNSNTEAFF. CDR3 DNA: TGTGCCAGCAGGTTTAACTCGAACACTGAAGCTTTCTTT.

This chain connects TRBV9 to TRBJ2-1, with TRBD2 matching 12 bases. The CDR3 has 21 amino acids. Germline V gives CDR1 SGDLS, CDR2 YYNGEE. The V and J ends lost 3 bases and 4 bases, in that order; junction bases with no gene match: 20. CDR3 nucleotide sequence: TGTGCCAGCAGCGCCCAGTACCTTCTAGCGGGAGGGCCGGCGGATTACAATGAGCAGTTCTTC. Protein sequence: CASSAQYLLAGGPADYNEQFF.

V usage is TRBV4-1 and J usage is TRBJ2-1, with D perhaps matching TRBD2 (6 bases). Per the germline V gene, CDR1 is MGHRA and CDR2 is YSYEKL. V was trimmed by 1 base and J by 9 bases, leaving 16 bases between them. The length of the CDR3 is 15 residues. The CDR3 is CASSQGLSLGGEQFF. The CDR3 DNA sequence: TGCGCCAGCAGCCAAGGCCTCAGTCTGGGGGGTGAGCAGTTCTTC.

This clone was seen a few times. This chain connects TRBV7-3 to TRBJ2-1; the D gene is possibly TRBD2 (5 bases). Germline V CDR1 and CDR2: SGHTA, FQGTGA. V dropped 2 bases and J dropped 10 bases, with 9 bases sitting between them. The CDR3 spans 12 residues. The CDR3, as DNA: TGTGCCAGCAGCTTAGGCCCGGGGGAGCAGTTCTTC. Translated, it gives CASSLGPGEQFF.

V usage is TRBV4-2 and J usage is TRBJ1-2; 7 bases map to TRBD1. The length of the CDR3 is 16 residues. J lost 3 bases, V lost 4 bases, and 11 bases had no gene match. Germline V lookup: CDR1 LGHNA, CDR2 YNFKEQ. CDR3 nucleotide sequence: TGTGCCAGCAGCCCGTCACAGGGGCGCGAGGACTATGGCTACACCTTC. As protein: CASSPSQGREDYGYTF.

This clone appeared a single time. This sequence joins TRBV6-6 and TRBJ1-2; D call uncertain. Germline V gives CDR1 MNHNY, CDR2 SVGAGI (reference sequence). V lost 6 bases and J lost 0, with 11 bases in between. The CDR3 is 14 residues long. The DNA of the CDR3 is TGTGCCAGCAGCGGGAACCCGACTAACTATGGCTACACCTTC. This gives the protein CASSGNPTNYGYTF.

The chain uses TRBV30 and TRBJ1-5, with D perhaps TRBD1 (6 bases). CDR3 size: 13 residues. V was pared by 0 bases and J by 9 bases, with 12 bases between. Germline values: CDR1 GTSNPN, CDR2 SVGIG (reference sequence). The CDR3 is CAWSVGGARPQHF. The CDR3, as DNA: TGTGCCTGGAGTGTCGGGGGGGCCCGGCCCCAGCATTTT.

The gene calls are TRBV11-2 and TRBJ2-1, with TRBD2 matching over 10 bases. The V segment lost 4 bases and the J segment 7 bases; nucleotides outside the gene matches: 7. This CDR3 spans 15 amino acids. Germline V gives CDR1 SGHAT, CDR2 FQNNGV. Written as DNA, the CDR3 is TGTGCCAGCAGCTCCTTAGCGGGAGGACTGAATGAGCAGTTCTTC. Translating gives CASSSLAGGLNEQFF.

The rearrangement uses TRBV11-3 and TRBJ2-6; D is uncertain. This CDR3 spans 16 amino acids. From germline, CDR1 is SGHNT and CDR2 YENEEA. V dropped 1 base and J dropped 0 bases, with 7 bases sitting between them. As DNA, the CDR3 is TGTGCCAGCAGCTTAGGCGGAAGCTCTGGGGCCAACGTCCTGACTTTC. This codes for CASSLGGSSGANVLTF.

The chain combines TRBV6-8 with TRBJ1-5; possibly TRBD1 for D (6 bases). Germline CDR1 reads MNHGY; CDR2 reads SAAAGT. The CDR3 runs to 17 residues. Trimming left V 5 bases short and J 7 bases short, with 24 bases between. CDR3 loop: CASSPRPLQGGGQPQHF. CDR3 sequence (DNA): TGTGCCAGCAGTCCCCGGCCCTTACAGGGAGGGGGACAGCCCCAGCATTTT.

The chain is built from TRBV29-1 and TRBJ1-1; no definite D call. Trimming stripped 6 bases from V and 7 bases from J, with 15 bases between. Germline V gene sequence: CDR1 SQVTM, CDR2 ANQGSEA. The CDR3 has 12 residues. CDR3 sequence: CSVKTGESEAFF. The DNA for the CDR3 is TGCAGCGTGAAGACTGGTGAGAGTGAAGCTTTCTTT.

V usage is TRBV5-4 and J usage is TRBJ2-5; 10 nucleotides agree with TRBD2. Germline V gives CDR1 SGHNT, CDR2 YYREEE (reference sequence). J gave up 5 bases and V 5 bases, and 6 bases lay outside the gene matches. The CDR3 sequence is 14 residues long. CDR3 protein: CASRRAGGDETQYF. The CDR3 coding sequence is TGTGCCAGCAGGAGAGCGGGAGGGGACGAGACCCAGTACTTC.

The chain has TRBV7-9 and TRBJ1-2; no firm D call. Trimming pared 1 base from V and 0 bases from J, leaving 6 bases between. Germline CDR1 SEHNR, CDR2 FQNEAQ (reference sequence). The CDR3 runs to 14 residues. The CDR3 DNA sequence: TGTGCCAGCAGCTTAGAGTCAGCTAACTATGGCTACACCTTC. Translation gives CASSLESANYGYTF.

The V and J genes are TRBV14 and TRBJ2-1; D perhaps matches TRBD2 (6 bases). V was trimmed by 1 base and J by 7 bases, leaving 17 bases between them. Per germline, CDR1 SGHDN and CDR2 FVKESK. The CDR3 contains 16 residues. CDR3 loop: CASSQGVAVGLNEQFF. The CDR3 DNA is TGTGCCAGCAGCCAAGGGGTAGCGGTAGGACTGAATGAGCAGTTCTTC.